Shown below are 14 T cell receptor beta chains from a single sample sequenced in a study of CD8+ T cells in alopecia areata. On the basis of CD4, CD8alpha, NKG2D, NKG2ACE and other markers, pooled cutaneous lymph node cells were sorted. Reverse transcription of extracted RNA yielded cDNA, which provided the sequencing template. The assay was immunoSEQ multiplex PCR, and TCRdb's table has in-frame clones only and misses some. The repertoire has 200,000 to 300,000 clones, none seen only once; the ten largest take about 1.1%. The sequencing input was CD4+ T cells sorted from a lymph node. These receptor sequences come from a C3H/HeJ mouse with alopecia areata. The strain's MHC: H2-k.

A note on this clone: The gene symbols are mouse symbols. The read terminates 4 residues before the CDR3 end, so the remaining end is supplied by the germline J gene. This rearrangement joins TRBV13-1 to TRBJ2-2; unclear D gene. Germline CDR1 is NSHNY and CDR2 is SYGAGN. CDR3 length equals 12 residues. The V end was cut by 5 bases, the J end by 6 bases, with 8 bases between. The sequenced part of the CDR3 DNA is TGTGCCAGCAGGGAGGGTTCCGGG. Amino acids: CASREGSG. The whole CDR3 is CASREGSGQLYF.

A note on this clone: Mouse germline and gene names are used. Sequencing ends 4 residues short of the CDR3 end; the germline J gene provides the rest. The sample has other DNA sequences that encode this CDR3 too. V and J are TRBV19 and TRBJ2-2; 9 nucleotides align to TRBD2. V lost 2 bases, J lost 4 bases, and 3 bases stayed unmatched. The CDR3 loop spans 15 amino acids. The germline V gene has CDR1 FNHDT and CDR2 SITEND (reference sequence). Partial CDR3 DNA: TGTGCCAGCAGTATTGGGGGGGCCGGCACCGGG. Amino acid sequence: CASSIGGAGTG. The whole CDR3 reads CASSIGGAGTGQLYF.

A word on this clone: Gene and germline names: mouse. The read ends 4 residues before the CDR3 terminus; that terminus is restored from the germline J gene. Other DNA sequences from this sample encode an identical CDR3 as well. This chain joins TRBV5 and TRBJ1-1; a possible D gene is TRBD1 (5 bases). CDR3 size: 12 residues. Germline CDR1 and CDR2: LGHNA and YNLKQL (reference sequence). CDR3 region: CASSQEDKEVFF. The sequenced CDR3 bases are TGTGCCAGCAGCCAAGAGGACAAA.

This clone was picked up a small number of times. Gene and germline names: mouse. The missing CDR3 end, 4 residues past where the read stops, is filled in from the germline J gene. The V call is TRBV13-2, the J call TRBJ2-1; 7 nucleotides match TRBD1. Trimming cost V 3 bases and J 3 bases; bases outside gene matches: 9. Germline lookup yields CDR1 NNHNN and CDR2 SYGAGS (reference sequence). The CDR3 covers 16 residues. The CDR3 loop reads CASGATPGTVYAEQFF. The CDR3 DNA, read in part, is TGTGCCAGCGGTGCAACACCCGGGACAGTCTATGCT.

The table lists this clone with a few counts. Since a much larger clone is just one base distant, this may be a read error. Germline and genes here are mouse. The observed sequence ends 4 residues before the CDR3 terminus, with the missing tail filled in from the germline J gene. This same CDR3 is encoded by further DNA sequences in the sample. The chain carries TRBV13-3 and TRBJ1-2, with 7 bases fitting TRBD1. The V gene end was trimmed by 7 bases and the J gene end by 0 bases; junction bases not matched to a gene: 3. The CDR3 spans 13 residues. Looked up from germline, CDR1 is NNHDY and CDR2 is SYVADS. The sequenced CDR3 bases are TGTGCCAGCCGGGACAGTGCAAACTCC. It encodes CASRDSANS. The full CDR3 sequence reads CASRDSANSDYTF.

This clone was counted between two and nine times. Mouse gene names and germline throughout. The read comes to an end 4 residues before the CDR3 does, leaving the germline J gene to fill in the end. The chain joins TRBV5 to TRBJ2-7, with 7 bases lining up with TRBD1. Germline V CDR1 and CDR2: LGHNA, YNLKQL (reference sequence). The CDR3 consists of 12 residues. The CDR3 reads CASSYDRDEQYF. The CDR3 DNA, read in part, is TGTGCCAGCAGCTACGACAGGGAT.

Turning to this clone: These gene names are mouse names. The read ends 4 residues before the CDR3 terminus; that terminus is restored from the germline J gene. The chain employs TRBV19 and TRBJ2-3; D might be TRBD2 (6 bases). Germline CDR1 reads FNHDT; CDR2 reads SITEND (reference sequence). The CDR3 contains 16 residues. The V gene lost 0 bases and the J gene lost 1 base, with 12 bases spanning the gap. CDR3 protein: CASSIALGDGAETLYF. CDR3 DNA (partial): TGTGCCAGCAGTATAGCTTTGGGGGACGGTGCAGAA.

Details on this clone: Gene names refer to mouse genes. Read sequence stops 4 residues before the CDR3 end, and the germline J gene provides the missing end. The V call is TRBV19, the J call TRBJ2-1; D perhaps matches TRBD1 (6 bases). Trimming left V 1 base short and J 4 bases short, with 9 bases between. This CDR3 is built from 14 residues. The V gene's germline CDR1 is FNHDT and CDR2 SITEND (reference sequence). The CDR3 DNA, read in part, is TGTGCCAGCAGTATACGGGACAAATATGCT. It yields the protein CASSIRDKYA. Given in full, the CDR3 is CASSIRDKYAEQFF.

In the case of this clone: Germline and genes here are mouse. The DNA ends 4 residues before the CDR3 does, and the rest of the CDR3 is filled in from the germline J gene. The rearrangement joins TRBV19 to TRBJ2-3, with TRBD2 identical over 9 bases. This CDR3 is built from 18 residues. CDR1 and CDR2 (germline): FNHDT, SITEND (reference sequence). J was trimmed by 0 bases and V by 4 bases; bases with no gene match: 12. CDR3 region: CASSPRTGALPSAETLYF. CDR3 bases read: TGTGCCAGCAGTCCCCGGACTGGGGCGCTTCCTAGTGCAGAA.

A word on this clone: The genes are named according to mouse. With the read ending 4 residues before the CDR3 end, the germline J gene is used to fill in that end. V is TRBV31 and J is TRBJ2-3, with a weak D call TRBD2 (7 bases). This CDR3 region has 15 residues. Germline lookup yields CDR1 GKSSPN and CDR2 SITVG. Trimming took off 1 base at V and 1 base at J, with 12 bases between the two ends. The sequenced CDR3 bases are TGTGCCTGGAGTCATGGGGGGCTCCGTGCAGAA. This translates into CAWSHGGLRAE. From start to end, the CDR3 is CAWSHGGLRAETLYF.

This clone was recorded a few times. Germline and genes: mouse. The CDR3 goes on 4 residues after the read ends, and that part is filled in from the germline J gene. The chain couples TRBV19 to TRBJ2-3; possibly TRBD1 for D (6 bases). Germline CDR1 and CDR2: FNHDT and SITEND (reference sequence). The V gene lost 7 bases and the J gene lost 0 bases, with 9 bases spanning the gap. The CDR3 loop spans 13 amino acids. CDR3 DNA (partial): TGTGCCAGCGGGACAACTAGTGCAGAA. Translated: CASGTTSAE. The whole CDR3 is CASGTTSAETLYF.

This clone was observed a handful of times. Each gene name is a mouse one. The sequence runs out 4 residues before the end of the CDR3; the remainder is reconstructed from the germline J gene. Additional DNA sequences in this sample encode the identical CDR3. The V gene is TRBV13-1, the J gene TRBJ2-7; TRBD2 matches at 7 bases. This CDR3 is built from 12 residues. Per germline, CDR1 NSHNY and CDR2 SYGAGN. The CDR3 spells CASSGTGYEQYF. The CDR3 bases that were read are TGTGCCAGCAGTGGGACTGGATAT.

For this clone: Gene names are mouse gene names. The CDR3 reads CASSGTGRDTGQLYF. Partial CDR3 DNA: TGTGCCAGCAGTGGGACAGGGAGGGACACCGGG. The V gene is TRBV13-1, the J gene TRBJ2-2, with 8 bases matching TRBD1. From the germline J gene comes the end of the CDR3, since the read stops 4 residues before it. This CDR3 has 15 amino acids. The germline V gene has CDR1 NSHNY and CDR2 SYGAGN. V lost 3 bases to trimming and J lost 3 bases; unmatched junction nucleotides: 4.

This clone was counted ten times or more. Gene names follow the mouse nomenclature. The read falls 4 residues short of the CDR3 end, and the missing part is taken from the germline J gene. The genes are TRBV1 and TRBJ1-1; perhaps TRBD1 as D (6 bases). With 3 bases removed from V and 3 bases from J, the gap between germline ends came to 8 bases. The CDR3 has 13 residues. CDR1 and CDR2 from the germline V gene are NSQYPW and LRSPGD (reference sequence). CDR3 sequence reads: CTCSASGDTEVFF. The sequenced part of the CDR3 DNA is TGCACCTGCAGTGCCTCAGGGGACACA.